The following is a T cell receptor beta chain sequence with its context. This entry belongs to a study of blood T cell repertoires in COVID-19. Study in general: Specimens from acute and convalescent COVID-19 originated in the United States, Italy and Spain. PBMCs, B-cell-depleted T cells, or T cells provided the cDNA or gDNA that made up the material.

In the original analysis: Cell counts per sample came from amplifying reference gene primers. Measured with immunoSEQ multiplex PCR; TCRdb has only the in-frame clones, and not every one. V and J calls and clone size are those listed in that table; D and trimming were worked out from the DNA. The sample consists of 200,000 to 250,000 clones, 84% of them appearing once. CDR3 length equals 14 residues. The V gene lost 2 bases and the J gene lost 3 bases, with 7 bases spanning the gap. Germline V gives CDR1 MNHNY, CDR2 SVGAGI (reference sequence). The chain recombines TRBV6-6 with TRBJ1-4; D unresolved. Sequenced input: peripheral blood. This TCR was sampled from a human donor in a cohort sampled during active COVID-19. The DNA of the CDR3 is TGTGCCAGCAGTTACGGGAGAGCTAATGAAAAACTGTTTTTT. This encodes CASSYGRANEKLFF.